The 24 T cell receptor beta chains below were found in one sample sequenced in a study of T cells in Graves' hyperthyroidism and ophthalmopathy. Authors of the study amplified TCR beta CDR3 regions from RNA transcripts. In the first-round RT-PCR of the TCR CDR3, the HTBI primer set was used. TCRdb analysed the multiplex PCR reads with MiXCR anew, one entry per CDR3 protein. The data show hundreds of thousands of distinct CDR3 sequences, about 45% seen once. The source material was peripheral blood or thyroid tissue (not recorded which). Receptors were obtained from an adult man with Graves' disease, either hyperthyroidism or ophthalmopathy (not recorded which).

This clonotype has a count of ten or more. The V call is TRBV2, the J call TRBJ1-6; 9 bases agree with TRBD1. The ends lost 3 bases at V and 10 bases at J; junction bases unmatched: 7. The CDR3 is 15 amino acids. Germline loops: CDR1 SNHLY, CDR2 FYNNEI. CDR3 sequence (DNA): TGTGCCAGCAGTGAGGGGGACAGGGTGGAATCACCCCTCCACTTT. This sequence encodes CASSEGDRVESPLHF.

The chain joins TRBV7-9 to TRBJ2-2; D possibly corresponds to TRBD2 (7 bases). The CDR3 spans 15 residues. V lost 5 bases, J lost 5 bases, and 15 bases lay in between. The germline V gene has CDR1 SEHNR and CDR2 FQNEAQ (reference sequence). The DNA for the CDR3 is TGTGCCAGCAGCCCGGGGGGCAGTAAGACCGGGGAGCTGTTTTTT. It translates to CASSPGGSKTGELFF.

This clonotype was picked up a small number of times. This chain uses TRBV13 with TRBJ1-1; TRBD1 agrees at 7 bases. The CDR3 is 12 amino acids. Losses at the gene ends were 5 bases for V and 10 bases for J; bases not matched to a gene: 7. The germline V gene encodes CDR1 PRHDT and CDR2 FYEKMQ (reference sequence). This CDR3 reads CASSQQGSGAFF. CDR3 nucleotide sequence: TGTGCCAGCAGCCAACAGGGGTCGGGAGCTTTCTTT.

The chain recombines TRBV6-5 with TRBJ1-6; D may be TRBD1 (5 bases). Germline V gene lookup returns CDR1 MNHEY and CDR2 SVGAGI. V was clipped by 4 bases and J by 9 bases, with 16 bases between them. The CDR3 has 15 residues. As DNA, the CDR3 is TGTGCCAGCAGTTTGGGCTTCACGGGGGGTTCACCCCTCCACTTT. This encodes CASSLGFTGGSPLHF.

The V gene is TRBV25-1, the J gene TRBJ2-7, with a possible D match to TRBD2 (5 bases). This CDR3 region has 15 residues. Trimming left V 6 bases short and J 6 bases short, with 21 bases between. CDR1 and CDR2 (germline): MGHDK, SYGVNS. CDR3 sequence reads: CASSLRLAEPSEQYF. The DNA for the CDR3 is TGTGCCAGCAGCTTGCGGCTAGCCGAACCTTCCGAGCAGTACTTC.

This clonotype was found a few times. In nucleotides, the CDR3 is TGTGCCAGCTCACCCGCACGAGGAAATCAGCCCCAGCATTTT. It translates to CASSPARGNQPQHF. This chain connects TRBV7-9 to TRBJ1-5; D not resolved. Trimming left V 8 bases short and J 4 bases short, with 15 bases between. The CDR3 has 14 amino acids. Germline lookup yields CDR1 SEHNR and CDR2 FQNEAQ (reference sequence).

The V gene is TRBV7-2, the J gene TRBJ2-2, with D perhaps TRBD1 (5 bases). The CDR3 sequence is 16 residues long. Between the trimmed V and J ends, which lost 5 bases and 2 bases, there was a span of 15 bases. The germline V gene has CDR1 SGHTA and CDR2 FQGNSA. CDR3 nucleotides: TGTGCCAGCAGCCCTCAAGCAGGGATTAACACCGGGGAGCTGTTTTTT. As protein: CASSPQAGINTGELFF.

This clonotype was counted ten times or more. J is TRBJ1-1 and V is TRBV7-9, with TRBD1 as a possible D gene (5 bases). The CDR3 is made up of 12 amino acids. The germline V gene has CDR1 SEHNR and CDR2 FQNEAQ (reference sequence). V lost 0 bases and J lost 11, with 10 bases in between. The CDR3 DNA reads as TGTGCCAGCAGCTTAGCCGGGGGTGAGGCTTTCTTT. The encoded protein is CASSLAGGEAFF.

Only a few counts were recorded for this clonotype. The gene calls are TRBV3-1 and TRBJ2-7, with D uncertain. In germline, CDR1 is LGHDT, CDR2 YNNKEL (reference sequence). The CDR3 extends over 13 amino acids. The V and J ends lost 1 base and 2 bases respectively, with 6 bases between them. The CDR3, as DNA: TGTGCCAGCAGCCAAGGGCAGGCCTACGAGCAGTACTTC. Translation gives CASSQGQAYEQYF.

This clonotype was observed a handful of times. In DNA, the CDR3 is TGTGCCAGCAGCTTCGGACTTTTGACCGGGGAGACCCAGTACTTC. Its translation is CASSFGLLTGETQYF. The rearrangement links TRBV11-2 to TRBJ2-5, with D tentatively TRBD2 (5 bases). V shed 3 bases and J shed 5 bases, with 16 bases lying between them. Germline CDR1 reads SGHAT; CDR2 reads FQNNGV. The CDR3 has 15 amino acids.

The chain employs TRBV5-1 and TRBJ2-7; 7 bases fit TRBD1. This CDR3 is built from 17 residues. V shed 0 bases, J shed 5 bases, and the junction held 14 bases outside the gene matches. Germline values: CDR1 SGHRS, CDR2 YFSETQ. This chain's CDR3 is CASSLEGAQGILDEQYF. CDR3 coding DNA: TGCGCCAGCAGCTTGGAAGGGGCACAGGGGATTTTAGACGAGCAGTACTTC.

The rearrangement uses TRBV20-1 and TRBJ1-1; unclear D gene. Between the trimmed V and J ends, which lost 4 bases and 1 base, there was a span of 10 bases. The CDR3 totals 13 residues. The V gene's germline CDR1 is DFQATT and CDR2 SNEGSKA (reference sequence). The CDR3 here is CSAIGDTNTEAFF. The CDR3, as DNA: TGCAGTGCTATCGGGGATACGAACACTGAAGCTTTCTTT.

This clonotype came up many times. CDR3 nucleotides: TGTGCCAGCAGCCAAGCTAGTTCCGAGCAGTACTTC. This codes for CASSQASSEQYF. V is TRBV3-1 and J is TRBJ2-7; D unresolved. The CDR3 length is 12 residues. Germline CDR1 is LGHDT and CDR2 is YNNKEL (reference sequence). V gave up 1 base and J gave up 6 bases, with 7 bases separating them.

This clonotype appeared a few times. This chain connects TRBV6-6 to TRBJ1-5; D is unclear. Trimming left V 1 base short and J 0 bases short, with 7 bases between. The CDR3 loop spans 15 amino acids. Germline CDR1 is MNHNY and CDR2 is SVGAGI (reference sequence). The CDR3 protein is CASSYLGNSNQPQHF. As DNA, the CDR3 is TGTGCCAGCAGTTACTTGGGTAATAGCAATCAGCCCCAGCATTTT.

This clonotype was seen ten or more times. The chain uses TRBV20-1 and TRBJ1-1; 10 nucleotides line up with TRBD1. Germline-derived CDR1 and CDR2 are DFQATT and SNEGSKA (reference sequence). The V gene end was trimmed by 5 bases and the J gene end by 4 bases; junction bases not matched to a gene: 4. The CDR3 has 13 amino acids. CDR3 nucleotides: TGCAGTGCTGCCCGGGACAGGGGCACTGAAGCTTTCTTT. Its protein product is CSAARDRGTEAFF.

CDR3 sequence: CASSNSEVTEAFF. In nucleotides, the CDR3 is TGTGCCAGTAGTAACTCGGAGGTCACTGAAGCTTTCTTT. The chain has TRBV19 and TRBJ1-1; D remains ambiguous. The CDR3 is 13 amino acids. Germline-derived CDR1 and CDR2 are LNHDA and SQIVND (reference sequence). Trimming pared 4 bases from V and 4 bases from J, leaving 10 bases between.

This chain uses TRBV5-1 with TRBJ1-2; perhaps TRBD1 as D (6 bases). CDR1 and CDR2 (germline): SGHRS, YFSETQ. Trimming left V 0 bases short and J 2 bases short, with 11 bases between. The CDR3 is made up of 15 amino acids. CDR3 loop: CASSLVGGVNYGYTF. The DNA of the CDR3 is TGCGCCAGCAGCTTGGTAGGGGGTGTGAACTATGGCTACACCTTC.

The chain joins TRBV20-1 to TRBJ2-7, with 9 nucleotides matching TRBD1. J was trimmed by 2 bases and V by 1 base; bases with no gene match: 3. Germline V gene lookup returns CDR1 DFQATT and CDR2 SNEGSKA (reference sequence). This CDR3 is 14 amino acids long. CDR3 sequence (DNA): TGCAGTGCTAGAGGGGGGACAGGGCCCTACGAGCAGTACTTC. Protein sequence: CSARGGTGPYEQYF.

This chain links TRBV29-1 with TRBJ1-3; TRBD1 is a possible D gene (6 bases). The length of the CDR3 is 12 residues. Germline lookup yields CDR1 SQVTM and CDR2 ANQGSEA. The V end was cut by 6 bases, the J end by 4 bases, with 10 bases between. CDR3 in DNA: TGCAGCGTCGCAGGGGTAGGAAACACCATATATTTT. Its translation: CSVAGVGNTIYF.

This sequence joins TRBV25-1 and TRBJ1-2; a weak D match, TRBD1 (6 bases). CDR3 length equals 16 residues. The V end lost 6 bases, the J end lost 5 bases, and 22 bases lay between the germline ends. Germline V gene sequence: CDR1 MGHDK, CDR2 SYGVNS. This CDR3 is CASSLRIGGASYGYTF. The CDR3 bases are TGTGCCAGCAGCCTCAGAATCGGGGGCGCGTCTTATGGCTACACCTTC.

V usage is TRBV7-2 and J usage is TRBJ2-1; TRBD2 aligns across 9 bases. Germline CDR1 SGHTA, CDR2 FQGNSA. V was pared by 3 bases and J by 7 bases, with 7 bases of the junction left unmatched. This CDR3 is built from 15 residues. DNA of the CDR3: TGTGCCAGCAGCTTCCGCGGGGGGGCGGGTAATGAGCAGTTCTTC. It codes for CASSFRGGAGNEQFF.

This clonotype was counted a few times. The chain combines TRBV7-2 with TRBJ2-5; 9 bases align to TRBD2. V was pared by 5 bases and J by 4 bases, with 11 bases of the junction left unmatched. The V gene's germline CDR1 is SGHTA and CDR2 FQGNSA. This CDR3 is 16 amino acids long. The CDR3 DNA is TGTGCCAGCAGCCCCCAGCGGGGGGAAGGACGAGAGACCCAGTACTTC. Translating gives CASSPQRGEGRETQYF.

The chain employs TRBV20-1 and TRBJ2-7; a possible D gene is TRBD2 (6 bases). The CDR3 is 13 amino acids. Germline CDR1 and CDR2: DFQATT and SNEGSKA (reference sequence). Trimming stripped 5 bases from V and 5 bases from J, with 16 bases between. CDR3 sequence reads: CSALREGEDEQYF. The DNA of the CDR3 is TGCAGTGCTCTCAGGGAAGGGGAGGACGAGCAGTACTTC.

The genes are TRBV9 and TRBJ2-7; 9 bases are a match to TRBD1. The CDR3 has 16 amino acids. The V gene's germline CDR1 is SGDLS and CDR2 YYNGEE. V shed 4 bases and J 2 bases; nucleotides not matched to a gene: 10. The CDR3: CASSPRPGQGAYEQYF. DNA of the CDR3: TGTGCCAGCAGCCCGCGACCGGGACAGGGAGCCTACGAGCAGTACTTC.